This T cell receptor beta chain came from a study of blood T cell repertoires in COVID-19. For the study at large: Donors in the United States, Italy and Spain gave samples during acute or convalescent COVID-19. Sources were T cells, B-cell-depleted T cells, or PBMCs; the material itself was cDNA or gDNA.

Assay: immunoSEQ multiplex PCR; the TCRdb copy retains only in-frame clones and omits some. This table holds some 130,000 clones, approximately 86% found once. The CDR3 has 14 residues. Per germline, CDR1 SGHVS and CDR2 FQNEAQ. The germline V and J ends were trimmed by 6 bases and 7 bases, with 18 bases remaining between them. The V and J genes are TRBV7-8 and TRBJ1-2, with D maybe TRBD1 (6 bases). Sequences were obtained from peripheral blood. This receptor was taken from a woman between 45 and 60 years old who had recovered from COVID-19. The DNA of the CDR3 is TGTGCCAGCAGTCTGACCCGACAGGCGGGTGGCTACACCTTC. The encoded protein is CASSLTRQAGGYTF.